One sample yielded the 4 T cell receptor beta chains listed below, sequenced in a study of shared clonotypes between healthy human individuals. TCRdb's copy holds only in-frame clones and misses some; the assay was immunoSEQ multiplex PCR. The sample shows over 2 million clones, roughly 90% of them seen only once. Material: naive CD4+ T cells from PBMCs. Subset: CD45RA+ positively selected. The receptors originated from a man between 18 and 35 years old in good health. Some clones in this sample may be carry-over from other donors' samples.

The V call is TRBV13, the J call TRBJ2-7; 7 positions match TRBD2. Germline V lookup: CDR1 PRHDT, CDR2 FYEKMQ (reference sequence). CDR3 length: 15 amino acids. After removal of 1 base from V and 2 bases from J, the junction contained 5 bases not matched to a gene. The CDR3 here is CASSLEAGATYEQYF. The CDR3, as DNA: TGTGCCAGCAGCTTAGAGGCGGGAGCGACCTACGAGCAGTACTTC.

V and J are TRBV5-4 and TRBJ2-5, with D unclear. Per the germline V gene, CDR1 is SGHNT and CDR2 is YYREEE (reference sequence). With 1 base removed from V and 4 bases from J, the gap between germline ends came to 8 bases. The CDR3 has 13 amino acids. In DNA form, the CDR3 reads TGTGCCAGCAGCTTGAAAAACGGAGAGACCCAGTACTTC. Translation gives CASSLKNGETQYF.

This chain connects TRBV19 to TRBJ1-5; TRBD1 agrees at 8 bases. Per germline, CDR1 LNHDA and CDR2 SQIVND (reference sequence). This CDR3 contains 14 residues. Unmatched junction bases numbered 5, after V lost 7 bases and J lost 3 bases. This chain's CDR3 is CASTLDRVNQPQHF. DNA for the CDR3: TGTGCCAGTACCTTGGACAGGGTCAATCAGCCCCAGCATTTT.

This clone was picked up one time. The chain combines TRBV4-2 with TRBJ1-4; 7 bases agree with TRBD1. Germline CDR1 and CDR2: LGHNA and YNFKEQ. Trimming removed 3 bases from V and 6 bases from J; junction bases left unmatched: 10. The CDR3 covers 16 residues. The CDR3 spells CASSQARGQVDEKLFF. CDR3 DNA: TGTGCCAGCAGCCAGGCAAGGGGGCAGGTCGATGAAAAACTGTTTTTT.